The clone carrying this T cell receptor (beta chain) was recorded a few times. These data belong to a study of blood T cell repertoires in COVID-19. As handled by the study authors: Scientists estimated how many nucleated cells there were by amplifying reference gene primers. Sequencing was performed with immunoSEQ multiplex PCR; in TCRdb, only in-frame clones are kept and a portion is missing. V and J calls plus clone size are reproduced from that table; the DNA served to infer D and trimming. This table has under 95,000 clones, roughly 88% appearing once. From germline, CDR1 is LNHNV and CDR2 YYDKDF (reference sequence). V was pared by 0 bases and J by 2 bases, with 17 bases between. The CDR3 length is 17 residues.

The source of this sequence is a woman older than 75 with COVID-19, enrolled during active disease. Sequencing was performed on peripheral blood. This sequence joins TRBV15 and TRBJ2-7, with D possibly being TRBD2 (7 bases). The DNA of the CDR3 is TGTGCCACCAGCAGAGAGGGGGGGGCCCGGGGACCCTACGAGCAGTACTTC. Residues: CATSREGGARGPYEQYF.